This TCR beta chain derives from a study of blood T cell repertoires in COVID-19. As for the study in general: Sources were T cells, B-cell-depleted T cells, or PBMCs; the material itself was cDNA or gDNA.

Sequencing was performed with immunoSEQ multiplex PCR; in TCRdb, only in-frame clones are kept and a portion is missing. The sample records 150,000 or so clones, roughly 89% being singletons. This CDR3 comprises 14 residues. Germline V gene sequence: CDR1 SGHNT, CDR2 YENEEA. V lost 4 bases and J lost 5; bases outside the gene matches: 4. Sequenced: peripheral blood. This receptor was taken from a man in his fifties or sixties with COVID-19, enrolled during active disease. The genes are TRBV11-3 and TRBJ2-1; 8 nucleotides line up with TRBD2. The CDR3 loop reads CASSSGGIDNEQFF. The DNA for the CDR3 is TGTGCCAGCAGCTCGGGGGGGATCGACAATGAGCAGTTCTTC.